Below, 27 T cell receptor beta chains from the same sample are listed, as sequenced in a study of patients and donors after allogeneic stem cell transplantation. TCRdb recomputed calls from the RT-PCR reads with MiXCR, one row per CDR3 protein. This table has 30,000 or so distinct CDR3 sequences, under 7.5% appearing once. What was sequenced was blood, either unsorted or a sorted T cell fraction (not recorded which). The receptors derive from a human donor who was either an allogeneic HSCT recipient or a stem cell or donor lymphocyte infusion donor (not recorded which). It is not recorded whose cells these are; they may come from a transplant donor.

This clonotype has a count of ten or more. The rearrangement joins TRBV28 to TRBJ2-7; D possibly corresponds to TRBD1 (6 bases). Trimming removed 7 bases from V and 6 bases from J, with 13 bases in between. In germline, CDR1 is MDHEN, CDR2 SYDVKM. The CDR3 runs 12 residues. The CDR3 here is CASITGIGEQYF. CDR3 bases: TGTGCCAGCATAACAGGGATCGGCGAGCAGTACTTC.

This clonotype was found many times. This sequence joins TRBV7-9 and TRBJ2-6; unclear D gene. The germline V gene has CDR1 SEHNR and CDR2 FQNEAQ (reference sequence). V gave up 1 base and J gave up 0 bases, with 13 bases separating them. The CDR3 has 18 amino acids. This CDR3 reads CASSLEGSQTSGANVLTF. In DNA, the CDR3 is TGTGCCAGCAGCTTAGAGGGCAGCCAAACCTCTGGGGCCAACGTCCTGACTTTC. The whole variable domain, remainder taken from reference TRBV7-9 and TRBJ2-6, is DTGVSQNPRHKITKRGQNVTFRCDPISEHNRLYWYRQTLGQGPEFLTYFQNEAQLEKSRLLSDRFSAERPKGSFSTLEIQRTEQGDSAMYLCASSLEGSQTSGANVLTFGAGSRLTVL.

DNA of the CDR3: TGTGCCAGCAGCTTAGATCTAGTGACAGGCAATCAGCCCCAGCATTTT. It specifies CASSLDLVTGNQPQHF. The chain carries TRBV11-2 and TRBJ1-5; tentative D call: TRBD1 (5 bases). The CDR3 sequence is 16 residues long. The germline V gene encodes CDR1 SGHAT and CDR2 FQNNGV. V lost 0 bases and J 2 bases, leaving 11 bases between the germline ends.

The chain recombines TRBV25-1 with TRBJ2-1; TRBD2 aligns across 9 bases. CDR3 size: 16 residues. Trimming cost V 0 bases and J 9 bases; bases outside gene matches: 9. The germline CDR1 and CDR2 sequences are MGHDK and SYGVNS. CDR3 region: CASSEYASGIGSEQFF. The DNA of the CDR3 is TGTGCCAGCAGTGAATACGCTAGCGGGATAGGCAGTGAGCAGTTCTTC.

This clonotype has at least ten counts. The chain uses TRBV20-1 and TRBJ1-2; maybe TRBD1 (5 bases). Trimming took 0 bases from V and 5 from J, leaving 7 bases between them. The CDR3 runs to 12 residues. Germline CDR1 and CDR2: DFQATT and SNEGSKA (reference sequence). The CDR3 DNA is TGCAGTGCTAGAGATTGGGGGTATGGCTACACCTTC. This translates into CSARDWGYGYTF.

This clonotype was counted many times. The gene calls are TRBV24-1 and TRBJ2-7; TRBD1 might be the D (6 bases). V dropped 4 bases and J dropped 2 bases, with 17 bases sitting between them. The CDR3 runs to 16 residues. Germline V gives CDR1 KGHDR, CDR2 SFDVKD. CDR3 DNA sequence: TGTGCCACCAGTGACTCAGGCGAGGGGGATGCCTACGAGCAGTACTTC. Its translation is CATSDSGEGDAYEQYF.

This clonotype was observed a few times. The chain employs TRBV7-6 and TRBJ2-7; possible D gene TRBD2, 5 bases. Germline assignment: CDR1 SGHVS and CDR2 FNYEAQ. The CDR3 consists of 15 residues. Trimming took off 2 bases at V and 0 bases at J, with 11 bases between the two ends. CDR3 DNA: TGTGCCAGCAGCTTACGGGGTGTTGGCTCCTACGAGCAGTACTTC. Protein sequence: CASSLRGVGSYEQYF.

This clonotype appeared a few times. The J gene is TRBJ2-1, the V gene TRBV7-3; 9 bases are shared with TRBD2. CDR1 is SGHTA and CDR2 is FQGTGA in the germline V gene. The V and J ends lost 5 bases and 10 bases, in that order; junction bases with no gene match: 15. The CDR3 sequence is 16 residues long. CDR3 nucleotides: TGTGCCAGCAGCCCCAGCCCAGGAGCGGGAGGAAGAGAGCAGTTCTTC. Its protein is CASSPSPGAGGREQFF.

The V gene is TRBV5-4, the J gene TRBJ1-3; D might be TRBD1 (5 bases). Trimming stripped 2 bases from V and 4 bases from J, with 10 bases between. Germline CDR1 reads SGHNT; CDR2 reads YYREEE (reference sequence). There are 14 residues in the CDR3. The CDR3 nucleotides are TGTGCCAGCAGCTTACCGGGGCCAGGAAACACCATATATTTT. It is translated as CASSLPGPGNTIYF.

The V call is TRBV7-9, the J call TRBJ2-1; no clear D. Trimming took off 7 bases at V and 1 base at J, with 8 bases between the two ends. This CDR3 spans 13 amino acids. The germline gives CDR1 SEHNR, CDR2 FQNEAQ (reference sequence). The CDR3 loop is CASTLISYNEQFF. The CDR3 DNA reads as TGTGCCAGCACCCTAATATCCTACAATGAGCAGTTCTTC.

The sample holds many counts of this clonotype. V and J are TRBV6-5 and TRBJ1-6, with 7 bases identical to TRBD1. Germline V CDR1 and CDR2: MNHEY, SVGAGI. After removal of 8 bases from V and 3 bases from J, the junction contained 7 bases not matched to a gene. The length of the CDR3 is 15 residues. The CDR3 is CASASDRVYNSPLHF. As DNA, the CDR3 is TGTGCCAGCGCCTCCGACAGGGTCTATAATTCACCCCTCCACTTT.

V is TRBV5-1 and J is TRBJ2-3; 8 bases agree with TRBD1. The trim removed 1 base at V and 2 bases at J, leaving 6 bases unmatched. The CDR3 consists of 16 residues. Germline V gene lookup returns CDR1 SGHRS and CDR2 YFSETQ. The CDR3 loop is CASSLSAGQATDTQYF. DNA for the CDR3: TGCGCCAGCAGCTTGTCGGCGGGACAGGCCACAGATACGCAGTATTTT.

This clonotype was seen repeatedly, ten times or more. This rearrangement joins TRBV5-1 to TRBJ2-7, with 7 positions matching TRBD1. CDR3 length: 13 residues. The ends lost 4 bases at V and 3 bases at J; junction bases unmatched: 4. From germline, CDR1 is SGHRS and CDR2 YFSETQ. The chain's CDR3 is CASSGPGGYEQYF. CDR3 nucleotides: TGCGCCAGCAGCGGCCCAGGGGGCTACGAGCAGTACTTC.

This clonotype was seen ten or more times. This chain joins TRBV9 and TRBJ2-1; D possibly matches TRBD1 or TRBD2 (5 bases each). V lost 3 bases to trimming and J lost 3 bases, with 13 bases between them. Germline assignment: CDR1 SGDLS and CDR2 YYNGEE. The CDR3 loop spans 15 amino acids. The CDR3 coding sequence is TGTGCCAGCAGCGCCTCCGGGACGGACTACAATGAGCAGTTCTTC. Translating gives CASSASGTDYNEQFF.

This clonotype was seen many times. The chain links TRBV7-8 to TRBJ2-1; no clear D. In germline, CDR1 is SGHVS, CDR2 FQNEAQ. The V end was cut by 0 bases, the J end by 10 bases, with 13 bases between. CDR3 length equals 14 residues. The CDR3 reads CASSLAEQLREQFF. As DNA, the CDR3 is TGTGCCAGCAGCTTAGCTGAACAGCTCAGAGAGCAGTTCTTC.

This clonotype is deemed large. The chain combines TRBV29-1 with TRBJ1-3; D is possibly TRBD1 (5 bases). Deletions cut 6 bases from V and 2 bases from J, with 14 bases between. CDR3 length equals 14 residues. The V gene's germline CDR1 is SQVTM and CDR2 ANQGSEA. The CDR3 nucleotides are TGCAGCGTAGGGATTGGGGGAGCTGGAAACACCATATATTTT. It specifies CSVGIGGAGNTIYF.

A note on this clonotype: A much bigger clone sits one base away, suggesting this may be a read error. The chain uses TRBV2 and TRBJ1-6; a weak D match, TRBD1 (6 bases). The ends were cut back, 6 bases at V and 12 bases at J, with 21 bases in the middle. Germline V gene data show CDR1 as SNHLY and CDR2 as FYNNEI. The CDR3 sequence is 15 residues long. CDR3 nucleotides: TGTGCCAGCAGGCCGGGGGAAACAGGGATTTTACCCCTCCACTTT. This codes for CASRPGETGILPLHF.

In its sample, this clonotype was seen a few times. This chain connects TRBV2 to TRBJ2-7; 8 bases match TRBD1. This CDR3 is built from 14 residues. Per germline, CDR1 SNHLY and CDR2 FYNNEI. The junction had 9 bases not matched to a gene; V was cut back by 7 bases and J by 4 bases. CDR3 nucleotides: TGTGCCAGCACTCTAGGACAGGGTTTTTACGAGCAGTACTTC. It translates to CASTLGQGFYEQYF. The whole variable domain, remainder taken from reference TRBV2 and TRBJ2-7, is EPEVTQTPSHQVTQMGQEVILRCVPISNHLYFYWYRQILGQKVEFLVSFYNNEISEKSEIFDDQFSVERPDGSNFTLKIRSTKLEDSAMYFCASTLGQGFYEQYFGPGTRLTVT.

This clonotype was seen ten or more times. The chain has TRBV12-3 or TRBV12-4 and TRBJ2-7; 7 bases map to TRBD2. V shed 2 bases, J shed 5 bases, and the junction held 3 bases outside the gene matches. The CDR3 length is 13 residues. The CDR3 spells CASSLRGSDEQYF. Written as DNA, the CDR3 is TGTGCCAGCAGTTTACGCGGGAGCGACGAGCAGTACTTC.

This clonotype showed up many times. The genes are TRBV18 and TRBJ2-3; D is ambiguous. V was shortened by 6 bases and J by 0 bases, with 4 bases between the two germline ends. The CDR3 contains 12 residues. The V gene's germline CDR1 is KGHSH and CDR2 LQKENI. CDR3 protein: CASSPSTDTQYF. In DNA form, the CDR3 reads TGTGCCAGCTCCCCTAGCACAGATACGCAGTATTTT.

This clonotype was observed a handful of times. DNA of the CDR3: TGTGCCAGCCGAAGACAACACGGGCAGGGTATCTACAATGAGCAGTTCTTC. As protein: CASRRQHGQGIYNEQFF. This chain links TRBV3-1 with TRBJ2-1; D possibly corresponds to TRBD1 (5 bases). CDR1 is LGHDT and CDR2 is YNNKEL in the germline V gene (reference sequence). V gave up 8 bases and J gave up 3 bases, with 23 bases separating them. This CDR3 has 17 residues.

This clonotype was found many times. The genes are TRBV10-3 and TRBJ2-7; D gene unclear. The CDR3 has 12 amino acids. From germline, CDR1 is ENHRY and CDR2 SYGVKD. Between the trimmed V and J ends, which lost 10 bases and 2 bases, there was a span of 12 bases. The CDR3 nucleotides read TGTGCCACGCAGACACACACCTACGAGCAGTACTTC. Translation gives CATQTHTYEQYF.

This clonotype came up many times. The rearrangement uses TRBV5-1 and TRBJ2-7; 12 positions match TRBD2. Trimming at V came to 0 bases and at J to 3 bases, leaving 7 bases not matched to a gene. The CDR3 runs to 17 residues. Germline V gene sequence: CDR1 SGHRS, CDR2 YFSETQ. The CDR3 DNA reads TGCGCCAGCAGCTTGGGACTAGCGGGAGTATACGGCTACGAGCAGTACTTC. It yields the protein CASSLGLAGVYGYEQYF.

This clonotype was recorded many times. The J gene is TRBJ1-6, the V gene TRBV18; D is ambiguous. In germline, CDR1 is KGHSH, CDR2 LQKENI. CDR3 length equals 12 residues. V lost 6 bases to trimming and J lost 10 bases, with 10 bases between them. The CDR3: CASSSLPSPLHF. In DNA, the CDR3 is TGTGCCAGCTCGTCGCTTCCCTCACCCCTCCACTTT.

The rearrangement links TRBV5-1 to TRBJ2-3, with TRBD2 matching 11 bases. V gave up 4 bases and J gave up 3 bases; unmatched junction bases: 4. The CDR3 contains 15 residues. CDR1 SGHRS and CDR2 YFSETQ come from the germline V gene. Here the CDR3 DNA reads TGCGCCAGCAGCAGCCTAGCGGGAGGTACAGATACGCAGTATTTT. Protein product: CASSSLAGGTDTQYF.

The CDR3 nucleotides are TGTGCCAGCAGCTTAGGGGGACTAGCGGGAGGGAGCTCCTACGAGCAGTACTTC. It encodes CASSLGGLAGGSSYEQYF. The V and J genes are TRBV7-8 and TRBJ2-7, with TRBD2 identical over 16 bases. Germline V lookup: CDR1 SGHVS, CDR2 FQNEAQ. CDR3 length equals 18 residues. V gave up 1 base and J gave up 0 bases; unmatched junction bases: 3.

V usage is TRBV11-2 and J usage is TRBJ2-5; TRBD1 is a possible D gene (6 bases). Trimming left V 7 bases short and J 2 bases short, with 20 bases between. CDR3 length: 16 residues. Germline V CDR1 and CDR2: SGHAT, FQNNGV. In nucleotides, the CDR3 is TGTGCCAGCACTTTCACGACAGGAGGATATCAAGAGACCCAGTACTTC. Translating gives CASTFTTGGYQETQYF. Drawing the rest from reference TRBV11-2 and TRBJ2-5, the complete variable domain is EAGVAQSPRYKIIEKRQSVAFWCNPISGHATLYWYQQILGQGPKLLIQFQNNGVVDDSQLPKDRFSAERLKGVDSTLKIQPAKLEDSAVYLCASTFTTGGYQETQYFGPGTRLLVL.